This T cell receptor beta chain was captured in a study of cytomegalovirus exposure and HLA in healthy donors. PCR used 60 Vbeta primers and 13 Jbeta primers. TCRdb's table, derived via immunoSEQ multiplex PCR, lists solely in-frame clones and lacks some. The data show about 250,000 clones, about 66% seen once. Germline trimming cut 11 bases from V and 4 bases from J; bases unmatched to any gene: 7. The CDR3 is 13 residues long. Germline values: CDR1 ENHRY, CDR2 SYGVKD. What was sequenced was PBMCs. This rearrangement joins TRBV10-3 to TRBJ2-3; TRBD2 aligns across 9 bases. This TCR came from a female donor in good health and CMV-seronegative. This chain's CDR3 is CASRTSESDTQYF. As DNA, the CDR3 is TGTGCCTCCCGGACTAGCGAATCAGATACGCAGTATTTT.